What follows are 14 T cell receptor beta chains derived from one specimen sequenced in a study of early T cells in non-severe SARS-CoV-2 infection. In TCRdb, the 5' RACE reads were re-called with MiXCR into one record per CDR3 protein. In the table there are 20,000 to 25,000 distinct CDR3 sequences, about 4.3% of which are singletons. Sequencing used whole blood. All receptors come from an adult who was a healthcare worker with PCR-confirmed SARS-CoV-2 infection or an uninfected control (not recorded which).

The V and J genes are TRBV29-1 and TRBJ2-1; no firm D call. The V end lost 8 bases, the J end lost 0 bases, and 14 bases lay between the germline ends. CDR3 size: 14 residues. Looked up from germline, CDR1 is SQVTM and CDR2 is ANQGSEA. CDR3 sequence (DNA): TGCAGCACTGTGGGTACAAGCTCCTACAATGAGCAGTTCTTC. Protein: CSTVGTSSYNEQFF.

The chain uses TRBV19 and TRBJ2-5; D possibly corresponds to TRBD1 (5 bases). This CDR3 has 14 residues. Per germline, CDR1 LNHDA and CDR2 SQIVND (reference sequence). V lost 3 bases and J lost 0, with 8 bases in between. CDR3 nucleotides: TGTGCCAGTAGTATCGCAGGGAACCAAGAGACCCAGTACTTC. Encoded protein: CASSIAGNQETQYF.

This clonotype was counted at least ten times. The chain links TRBV10-2 to TRBJ1-1; TRBD1 aligns across 8 bases. The V gene's germline CDR1 is WSHSY and CDR2 SAAADI. V was pared by 7 bases and J by 10 bases, with 5 bases of the junction left unmatched. This CDR3 is built from 11 residues. The CDR3 region is CASMTTGGAFF. CDR3 DNA sequence: TGCGCCAGCATGACTACAGGGGGAGCTTTCTTT.

This clonotype has only one observation. The chain joins TRBV29-1 to TRBJ2-5; unclear D gene. CDR3 length equals 11 residues. V was cut by 1 base and J by 5 bases, with 5 bases left in between. The germline V gene encodes CDR1 SQVTM and CDR2 ANQGSEA. The CDR3 spells CSVEGWETQYF. The DNA for the CDR3 is TGCAGCGTTGAAGGTTGGGAGACCCAGTACTTC. Combining the CDR3 with reference TRBV29-1 and TRBJ2-5 gives the whole variable domain SAVISQKPSRDICQRGTSLTIQCQVDSQVTMMFWYRQQPGQSLTLIATANQGSEATYESGFVIDKFPISRPNLTFSTLTVSNMSPEDSSIYLCSVEGWETQYFGPGTRLLVL.

In its sample, this clonotype was seen many times. This sequence joins TRBV11-2 and TRBJ2-4, with D possibly TRBD2 on 7 matching bases. Trimming left V 0 bases short and J 2 bases short, with 11 bases between. The CDR3 spans 16 residues. Germline lookup yields CDR1 SGHAT and CDR2 FQNNGV. The CDR3 spells CASSLEGGPSKNIQYF. CDR3 in DNA: TGTGCCAGCAGCTTAGAGGGGGGGCCTTCCAAAAACATTCAGTACTTC.

This clonotype has ten or more counts. The V gene is TRBV12-5, the J gene TRBJ2-7; 7 nucleotides align to TRBD1. J was trimmed by 3 bases and V by 6 bases; bases with no gene match: 5. This CDR3 region has 13 residues. Per the germline V gene, CDR1 is LGHNT and CDR2 is FRNRAP. The CDR3 nucleotides are TGTGCTAGTGGGGCTACAGGGGTCTACGAGCAGTACTTC. It translates to CASGATGVYEQYF.

This clonotype was observed a few times. The chain joins TRBV7-6 to TRBJ2-1; 8 bases match TRBD2. Looked up from germline, CDR1 is SGHVS and CDR2 is FNYEAQ. CDR3 length: 19 amino acids. V was pared by 3 bases and J by 1 base, with 14 bases of the junction left unmatched. CDR3 sequence reads: CASSFLSPTLAVSYNEQFF. DNA for the CDR3: TGTGCCAGCAGCTTCCTTTCGCCGACACTAGCGGTTTCCTACAATGAGCAGTTCTTC.

In this sample, this clonotype turned up many times. The chain recombines TRBV7-9 with TRBJ2-5, with D perhaps matching TRBD1 (6 bases). In germline, CDR1 is SEHNR, CDR2 FQNEAQ (reference sequence). The CDR3 is 15 amino acids. The V gene lost 1 base and the J gene lost 5 bases, with 14 bases spanning the gap. The DNA for the CDR3 is TGTGCCAGCAGCTTAGGACTACGGGACAAGGAGACCCAGTACTTC. This sequence encodes CASSLGLRDKETQYF. Supplemented by reference TRBV7-9 and TRBJ2-5, the full variable domain reads DTGVSQNPRHKITKRGQNVTFRCDPISEHNRLYWYRQTLGQGPEFLTYFQNEAQLEKSRLLSDRFSAERPKGSFSTLEIQRTEQGDSAMYLCASSLGLRDKETQYFGPGTRLLVL.

Ten or more counts support this clonotype. This chain links TRBV5-4 with TRBJ2-7, with 16 bases matching TRBD2. The germline V gene has CDR1 SGHNT and CDR2 YYREEE (reference sequence). V lost 4 bases, J lost 3 bases, and 4 bases stayed unmatched. The CDR3 contains 16 residues. The CDR3 region is CASSEGLAGGLYEQYF. CDR3 sequence (DNA): TGTGCCAGCAGCGAGGGACTAGCGGGGGGGCTCTACGAGCAGTACTTC.

In its sample, this clonotype is medium-sized (0.01 to 0.1%). The chain couples TRBV20-1 to TRBJ2-3, with D tentatively TRBD2 (7 bases). Trimming left V 1 base short and J 6 bases short, with 17 bases between. Germline CDR1 is DFQATT and CDR2 is SNEGSKA (reference sequence). This CDR3 spans 15 amino acids. The CDR3 DNA is TGCAGTGCTAGAGTGGCGGGGGCAGGACACGATACGCAGTATTTT. Its protein product is CSARVAGAGHDTQYF.

This clonotype was counted between two and nine times. This chain uses TRBV6-6 with TRBJ1-5; possible D gene TRBD1, 6 bases. The CDR3 has 18 amino acids. The V end lost 1 base, the J end lost 0 bases, and 16 bases lay between the germline ends. Germline V gene data show CDR1 as MNHNY and CDR2 as SVGAGI (reference sequence). CDR3 coding DNA: TGTGCCAGCAGTTACTTGACAGGCCCACGGGGTAGCAATCAGCCCCAGCATTTT. This gives the protein CASSYLTGPRGSNQPQHF.

There are a few counts of this clonotype. This sequence joins TRBV10-3 and TRBJ1-2, with 9 bases that match TRBD1. Germline-derived CDR1 and CDR2 are ENHRY and SYGVKD. V was clipped by 6 bases and J by 5 bases; unmatched bases: 4. The CDR3 runs 13 residues. CDR3 amino acids: CAIRMTGGYGYTF. CDR3 nucleotides: TGTGCCATCAGAATGACAGGGGGGTATGGCTACACCTTC.

This clonotype was observed at least ten times. The J gene is TRBJ1-4, the V gene TRBV19, with 9 positions matching TRBD1. The CDR3 sequence is 15 residues long. V dropped 4 bases and J dropped 6; count of bases not matched to a gene: 6. Looked up from germline, CDR1 is LNHDA and CDR2 is SQIVND (reference sequence). This CDR3 is CASSTHRGRDEKLFF. The CDR3, as DNA: TGTGCCAGTAGTACACACAGGGGGCGTGATGAAAAACTGTTTTTT.

The chain couples TRBV29-1 to TRBJ1-2; D possibly corresponds to TRBD1 (5 bases). V shed 1 base and J shed 2 bases, with 8 bases lying between them. The CDR3 runs 13 residues. The germline gives CDR1 SQVTM, CDR2 ANQGSEA. CDR3 coding DNA: TGCAGCGTTGAAGGTTGGGGGAACTATGGCTACACCTTC. This encodes CSVEGWGNYGYTF.